Sequencing of this T cell receptor (beta chain) was carried out in a study of response to subunit inactivated influenza vaccine. General observations from the study: Authors suggested few new T cells are recruited by each seasonal influenza vaccination.

Looked up from germline, CDR1 is DFQATT and CDR2 is SNEGSKA (reference sequence). The CDR3 has 15 amino acids. Concerning this clonotype: The antigen is not known.

TCRdb redid the calling of the RT-PCR reads with MiXCR, one entry per CDR3 protein. The data show roughly 790,000 distinct CDR3 sequences, around 20% seen once. The chain links TRBV20-1 to TRBJ2-2; D ambiguous. Here the sequenced sample was PBMCs from blood, taken roughly 5 days after vaccination. The sequence was obtained from a man in his fifties who received an inactivated influenza vaccine. As DNA, the CDR3 is TGCAGCCTAATTTTAGGGCATAAGAACACCGGGGAGCTGTTTTTT. Its translation is CSLILGHKNTGELFF.